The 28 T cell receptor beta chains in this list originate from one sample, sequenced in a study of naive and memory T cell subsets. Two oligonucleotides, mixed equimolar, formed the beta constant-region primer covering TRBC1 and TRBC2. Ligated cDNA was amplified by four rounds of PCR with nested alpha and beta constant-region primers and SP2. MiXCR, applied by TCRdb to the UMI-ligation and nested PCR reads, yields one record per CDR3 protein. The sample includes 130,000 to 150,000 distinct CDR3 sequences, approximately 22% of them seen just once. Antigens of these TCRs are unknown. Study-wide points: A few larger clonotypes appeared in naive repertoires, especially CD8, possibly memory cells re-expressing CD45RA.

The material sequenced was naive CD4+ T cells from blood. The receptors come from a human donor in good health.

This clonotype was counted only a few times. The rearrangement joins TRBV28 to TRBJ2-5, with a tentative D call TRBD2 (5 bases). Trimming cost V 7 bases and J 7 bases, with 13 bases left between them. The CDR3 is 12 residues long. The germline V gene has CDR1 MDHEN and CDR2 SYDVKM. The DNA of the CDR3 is TGTGCCAGCACCCCTAGTCGGGGGACCCAGTACTTC. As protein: CASTPSRGTQYF.

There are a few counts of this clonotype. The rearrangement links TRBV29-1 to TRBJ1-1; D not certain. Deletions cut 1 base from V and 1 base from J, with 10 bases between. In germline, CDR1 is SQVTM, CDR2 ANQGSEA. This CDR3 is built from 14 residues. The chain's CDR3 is CSVEGRLSNTEAFF. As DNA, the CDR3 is TGCAGCGTTGAAGGTAGACTGTCGAACACTGAAGCTTTCTTT.

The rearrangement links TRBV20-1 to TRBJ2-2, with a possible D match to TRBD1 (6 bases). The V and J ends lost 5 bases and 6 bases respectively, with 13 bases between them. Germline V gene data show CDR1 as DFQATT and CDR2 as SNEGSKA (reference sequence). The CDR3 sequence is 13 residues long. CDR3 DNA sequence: TGCAGTGCTCCCCCCCAGGGGCCCGGGGAGCTGTTTTTT. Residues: CSAPPQGPGELFF.

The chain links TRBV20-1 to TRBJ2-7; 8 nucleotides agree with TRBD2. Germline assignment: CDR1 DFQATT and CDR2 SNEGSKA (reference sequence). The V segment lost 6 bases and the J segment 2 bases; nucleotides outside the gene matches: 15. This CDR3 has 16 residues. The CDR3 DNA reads TGCAGTGCCGTCCACCCAGCGGGAGTGATACCCTACGAGCAGTACTTC. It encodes CSAVHPAGVIPYEQYF.

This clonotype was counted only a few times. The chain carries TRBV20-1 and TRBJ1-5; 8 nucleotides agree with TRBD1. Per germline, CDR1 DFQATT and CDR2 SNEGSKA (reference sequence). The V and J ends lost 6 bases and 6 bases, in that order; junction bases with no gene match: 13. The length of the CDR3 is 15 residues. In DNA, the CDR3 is TGCAGTGCGCAAGCCGGGACAGGCACTGTTCAGCCCCAGCATTTT. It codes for CSAQAGTGTVQPQHF.

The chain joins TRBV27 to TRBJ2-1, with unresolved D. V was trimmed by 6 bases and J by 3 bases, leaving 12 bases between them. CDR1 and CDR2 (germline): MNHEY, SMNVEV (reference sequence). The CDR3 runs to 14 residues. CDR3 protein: CASSPLPSYNEQFF. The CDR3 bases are TGTGCCAGCAGCCCCCTACCTAGCTACAATGAGCAGTTCTTC.

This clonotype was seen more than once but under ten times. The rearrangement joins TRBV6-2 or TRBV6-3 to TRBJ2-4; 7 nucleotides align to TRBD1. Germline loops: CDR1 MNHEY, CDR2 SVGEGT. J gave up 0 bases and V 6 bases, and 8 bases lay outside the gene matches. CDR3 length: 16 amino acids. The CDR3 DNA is TGTGCCAGCAGAGGAGACAGGGCCGCAGCCAAAAACATTCAGTACTTC. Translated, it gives CASRGDRAAAKNIQYF.

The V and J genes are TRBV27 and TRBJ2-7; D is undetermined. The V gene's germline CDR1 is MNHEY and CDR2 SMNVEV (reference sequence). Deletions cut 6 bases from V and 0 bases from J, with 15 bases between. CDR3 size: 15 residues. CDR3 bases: TGTGCCAGCAGGTCAGTTGGGCTAAGCTCCTACGAGCAGTACTTC. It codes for CASRSVGLSSYEQYF.

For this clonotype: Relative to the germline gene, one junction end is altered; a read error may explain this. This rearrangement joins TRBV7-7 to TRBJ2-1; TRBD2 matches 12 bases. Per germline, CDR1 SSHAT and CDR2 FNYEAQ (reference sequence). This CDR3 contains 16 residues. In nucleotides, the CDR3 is TGTGCTAGCAGCTTATCACTAGCGGGAGGTGGTAATGAGCAGTTCTTC. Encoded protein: CASSLSLAGGGNEQFF.

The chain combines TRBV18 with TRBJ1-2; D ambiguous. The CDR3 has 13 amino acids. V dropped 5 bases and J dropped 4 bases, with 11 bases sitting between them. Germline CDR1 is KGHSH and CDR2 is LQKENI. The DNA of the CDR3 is TGTGCCAGCTCAAAGGACTGGAGCTATGGCTACACCTTC. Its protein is CASSKDWSYGYTF.

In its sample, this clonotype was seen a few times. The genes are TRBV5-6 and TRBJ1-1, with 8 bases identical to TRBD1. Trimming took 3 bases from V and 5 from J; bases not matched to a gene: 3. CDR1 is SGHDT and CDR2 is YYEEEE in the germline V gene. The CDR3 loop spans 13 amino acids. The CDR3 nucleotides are TGTGCCAGCAGCTGGACAGGGAGAACTGAAGCTTTCTTT. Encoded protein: CASSWTGRTEAFF.

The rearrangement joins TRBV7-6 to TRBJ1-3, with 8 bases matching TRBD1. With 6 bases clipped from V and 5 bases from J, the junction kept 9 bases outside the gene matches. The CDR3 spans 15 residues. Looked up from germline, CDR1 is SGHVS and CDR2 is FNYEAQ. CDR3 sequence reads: CASRNIAGGRNTIYF. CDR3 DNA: TGTGCCAGCAGAAATATAGCAGGGGGCAGAAACACCATATATTTT. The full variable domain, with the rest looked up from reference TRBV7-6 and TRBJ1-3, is GAGVSQSPRYKVTKRGQDVALRCDPISGHVSLYWYRQALGQGPEFLTYFNYEAQQDKSGLPNDRFSAERPEGSISTLTIQRTEQRDSAMYRCASRNIAGGRNTIYFGEGSWLTVV.

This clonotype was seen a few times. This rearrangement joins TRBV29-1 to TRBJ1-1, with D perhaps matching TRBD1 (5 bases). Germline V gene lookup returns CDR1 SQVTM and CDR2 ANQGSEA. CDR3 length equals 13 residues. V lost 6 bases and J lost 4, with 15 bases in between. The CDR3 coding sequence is TGCAGCGTGAGAGGAACGAGGGGCACTGAAGCTTTCTTT. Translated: CSVRGTRGTEAFF. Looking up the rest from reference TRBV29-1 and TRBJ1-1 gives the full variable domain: SAVISQKPSRDICQRGTSLTIQCQVDSQVTMMFWYRQQPGQSLTLIATANQGSEATYESGFVIDKFPISRPNLTFSTLTVSNMSPEDSSIYLCSVRGTRGTEAFFGQGTRLTVV.

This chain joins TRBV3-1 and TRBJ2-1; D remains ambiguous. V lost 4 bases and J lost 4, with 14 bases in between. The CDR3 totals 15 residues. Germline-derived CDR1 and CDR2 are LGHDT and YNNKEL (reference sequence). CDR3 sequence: CASSPDMGPYNEQFF. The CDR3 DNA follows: TGTGCCAGCAGCCCCGATATGGGCCCGTACAATGAGCAGTTCTTC.

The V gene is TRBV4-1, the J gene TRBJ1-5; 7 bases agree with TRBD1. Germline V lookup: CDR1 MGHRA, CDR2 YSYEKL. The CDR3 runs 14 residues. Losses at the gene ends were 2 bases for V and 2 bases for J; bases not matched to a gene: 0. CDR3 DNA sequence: TGCGCCAGCAGCCAACAGGGGGGCAATCAGCCCCAGCATTTT. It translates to CASSQQGGNQPQHF.

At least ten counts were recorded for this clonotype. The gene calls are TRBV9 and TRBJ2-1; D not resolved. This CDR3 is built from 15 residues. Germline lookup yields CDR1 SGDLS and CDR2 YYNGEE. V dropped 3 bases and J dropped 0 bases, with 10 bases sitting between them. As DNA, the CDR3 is TGTGCCAGCAGCGCGAGTGCTACCTCCTACAATGAGCAGTTCTTC. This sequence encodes CASSASATSYNEQFF.

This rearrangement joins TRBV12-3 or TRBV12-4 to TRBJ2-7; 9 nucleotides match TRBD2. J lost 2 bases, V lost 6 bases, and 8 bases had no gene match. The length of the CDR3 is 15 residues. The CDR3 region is CASRFRLADTYEQYF. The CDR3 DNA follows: TGTGCCAGCAGATTCCGACTAGCGGACACCTACGAGCAGTACTTC.

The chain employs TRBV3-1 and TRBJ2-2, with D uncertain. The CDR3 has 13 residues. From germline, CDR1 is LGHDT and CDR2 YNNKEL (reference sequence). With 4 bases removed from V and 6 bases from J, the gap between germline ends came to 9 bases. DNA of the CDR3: TGTGCCAGCAGCCCAGTCCTCGCCGGGGAGCTGTTTTTT. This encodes CASSPVLAGELFF.

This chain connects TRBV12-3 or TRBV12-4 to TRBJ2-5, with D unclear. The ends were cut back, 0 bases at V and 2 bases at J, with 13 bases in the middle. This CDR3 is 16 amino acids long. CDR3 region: CASSLAPRRRQETQYF. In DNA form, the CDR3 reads TGTGCCAGCAGTTTAGCGCCCCGTCGCAGGCAAGAGACCCAGTACTTC.

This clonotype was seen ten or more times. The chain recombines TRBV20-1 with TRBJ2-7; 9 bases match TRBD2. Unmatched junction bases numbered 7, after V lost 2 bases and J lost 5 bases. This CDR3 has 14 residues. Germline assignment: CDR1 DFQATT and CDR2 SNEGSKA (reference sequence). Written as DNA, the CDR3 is TGCAGTGCTAGAATGCTAGCGGGACGCGACGAGCAGTACTTC. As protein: CSARMLAGRDEQYF.

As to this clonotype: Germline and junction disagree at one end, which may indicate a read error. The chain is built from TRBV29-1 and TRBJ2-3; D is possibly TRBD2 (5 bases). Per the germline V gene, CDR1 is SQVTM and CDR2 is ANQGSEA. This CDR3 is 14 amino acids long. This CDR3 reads CSVDSRPSTDTRYF. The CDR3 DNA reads TGCAGCGTTGATAGTCGACCTAGCACAGATACGCGGTATTTT.

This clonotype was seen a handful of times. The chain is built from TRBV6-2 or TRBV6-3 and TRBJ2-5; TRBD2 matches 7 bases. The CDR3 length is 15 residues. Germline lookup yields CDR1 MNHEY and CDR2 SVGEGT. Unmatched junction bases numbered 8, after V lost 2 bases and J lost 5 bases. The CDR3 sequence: CASSYGRAEMETQYF. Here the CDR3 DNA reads TGTGCCAGCAGTTACGGGAGGGCCGAGATGGAGACCCAGTACTTC.

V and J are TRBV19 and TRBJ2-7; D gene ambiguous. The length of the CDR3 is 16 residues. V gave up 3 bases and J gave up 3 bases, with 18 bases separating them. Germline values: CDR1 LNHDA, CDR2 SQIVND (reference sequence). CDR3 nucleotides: TGTGCCAGTAGTATTAAGGTGGGGTCTCCCATCTACGAGCAGTACTTC. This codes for CASSIKVGSPIYEQYF.

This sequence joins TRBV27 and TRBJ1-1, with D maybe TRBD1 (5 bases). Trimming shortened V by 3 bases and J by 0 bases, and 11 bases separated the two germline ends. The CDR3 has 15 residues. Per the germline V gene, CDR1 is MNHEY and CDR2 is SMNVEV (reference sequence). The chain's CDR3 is CASSFSGPMNTEAFF. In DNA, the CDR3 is TGTGCCAGCAGTTTTTCGGGACCGATGAACACTGAAGCTTTCTTT.

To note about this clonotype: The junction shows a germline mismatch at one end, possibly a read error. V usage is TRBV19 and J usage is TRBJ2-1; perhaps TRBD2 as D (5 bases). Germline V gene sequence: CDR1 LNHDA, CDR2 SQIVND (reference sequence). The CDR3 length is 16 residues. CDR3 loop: CASSIGSGRSCNEQFF. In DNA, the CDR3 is TGTGCCAGTAGTATAGGGAGCGGCCGCTCCTGCAATGAGCAGTTCTTC.

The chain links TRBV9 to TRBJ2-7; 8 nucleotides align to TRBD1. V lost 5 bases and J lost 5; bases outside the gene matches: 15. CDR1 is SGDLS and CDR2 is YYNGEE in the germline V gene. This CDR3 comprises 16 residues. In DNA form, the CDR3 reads TGTGCCAGCAGTTTGGATGCAGGGGGCTCATGGGACGAGCAGTACTTC. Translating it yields CASSLDAGGSWDEQYF.

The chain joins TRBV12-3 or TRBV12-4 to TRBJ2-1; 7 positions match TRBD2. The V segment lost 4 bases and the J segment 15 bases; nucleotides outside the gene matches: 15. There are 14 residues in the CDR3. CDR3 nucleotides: TGTGCCAGCAGTTCCTCGGGGGGTAGGTCGGATTTGTTCTTC. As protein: CASSSSGGRSDLFF.

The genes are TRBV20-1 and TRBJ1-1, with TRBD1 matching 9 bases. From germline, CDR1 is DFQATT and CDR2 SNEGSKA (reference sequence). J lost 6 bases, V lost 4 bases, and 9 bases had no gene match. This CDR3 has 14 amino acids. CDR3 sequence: CSATPGQGFSEAFF. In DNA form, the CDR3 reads TGCAGTGCTACGCCGGGACAGGGATTTTCTGAAGCTTTCTTT.